This is a list of T cell receptor beta chains from one sample in a study of human T cells and chemical hapten exposure. A single record per CDR3 protein comes from TCRdb applying MiXCR to the RACE reads. The sample has 150,000 to 200,000 distinct CDR3 sequences, roughly 15% seen once. Specimen: whole blood, collected in connection with sensitization to the hapten diphenylcyclopropenone (DPC). Source of these receptors: a woman in her thirties with alopecia areata. Some clones in this sample may be carry-over from other donors' samples. Each CDR3 is given with its conserved first and last residue. The D gene is left open where the match is weak. Size is stated for part of the rows, as once, few or many counts, or as a class when the clone is expanded.

clone size: few
V gene: TRBV6-2/TRBV6-3
D gene: TRBD1
J gene: TRBJ2-3
CDR3 DNA: TGTGCCAGCAGACCGGGACAGGGTGGCCCAGATACGCAGTATTTT
CDR3 protein: CASRPGQGGPDTQYF

clone size: .
V gene: TRBV6-5
D gene: TRBD1
J gene: TRBJ1-1
CDR3 DNA: TGTGCCAGCAGTCCGTTAGGCAGGGGGGTTCCTGAAGCTTTCTTT
CDR3 protein: CASSPLGRGVPEAFF

clone size: .
V gene: TRBV24-1
D gene: TRBD2
J gene: TRBJ2-7
CDR3 DNA: TGTGCCACCAGTGCCCCATCGGGGGTAGCGGGGGGATACGAGCAGTACTTC
CDR3 protein: CATSAPSGVAGGYEQYF

clone size: .
V gene: TRBV20-1
D gene: .
J gene: TRBJ2-1
CDR3 DNA: TGCAGCCTCCGGGACCCAGCCTACAATGAGCAGTTCTTC
CDR3 protein: CSLRDPAYNEQFF

clone size: .
V gene: TRBV20-1
D gene: .
J gene: TRBJ1-1
CDR3 DNA: TGCAGTGCTAGTCAAGCGGGCGCTGAAGCTTTCTTT
CDR3 protein: CSASQAGAEAFF

clone size: .
V gene: TRBV28
D gene: TRBD2
J gene: TRBJ2-5
CDR3 DNA: TGTGCCAGCAGTTTGTTGACTAGCGGGTACCAAGAGACCCAGTACTTC
CDR3 protein: CASSLLTSGYQETQYF

clone size: .
V gene: TRBV7-2
D gene: .
J gene: TRBJ1-1
CDR3 DNA: TGTGCCAGCAGCTTAACGCCCAGGGCGAACACTGAAGCTTTCTTT
CDR3 protein: CASSLTPRANTEAFF

clone size: few
V gene: TRBV9
D gene: TRBD1
J gene: TRBJ2-5
CDR3 DNA: TGTGCCAGCAGCGCAATGATCCGGGACAGAGAGACCCAGTACTTC
CDR3 protein: CASSAMIRDRETQYF

clone size: .
V gene: TRBV6-2/TRBV6-3
D gene: .
J gene: TRBJ2-1
CDR3 DNA: TGTGCCAGCAGTTACTCTATCGACAGATTTTCCTACAATGAGCAGTTCTTC
CDR3 protein: CASSYSIDRFSYNEQFF

clone size: .
V gene: TRBV29-1
D gene: .
J gene: TRBJ2-1
CDR3 DNA: TGCAGCACGAACCGACTGGGAAATGAGCAGTTCTTC
CDR3 protein: CSTNRLGNEQFF

clone size: many
V gene: TRBV18
D gene: TRBD1
J gene: TRBJ1-2
CDR3 DNA: TGTGCCAGCTCACCAGGGACAGACTATGGCTACACCTTC
CDR3 protein: CASSPGTDYGYTF

clone size: .
V gene: TRBV5-1
D gene: .
J gene: TRBJ2-2
CDR3 DNA: TGCGCCAGCAGCTTCGGTCAGTACACCGGGGAGCTGTTTTTT
CDR3 protein: CASSFGQYTGELFF

clone size: .
V gene: TRBV5-1
D gene: .
J gene: TRBJ1-6
CDR3 DNA: TGCGCCAGCAGGGGGGTTGAAAATTCACCCCTCCACTTT
CDR3 protein: CASRGVENSPLHF

clone size: many
V gene: TRBV2
D gene: TRBD1
J gene: TRBJ2-7
CDR3 DNA: TGTGCCAGCAGAGACAGGGGCAATTCCTACGAGCAGTACTTC
CDR3 protein: CASRDRGNSYEQYF

clone size: .
V gene: TRBV20-1
D gene: TRBD2
J gene: TRBJ2-1
CDR3 DNA: TGCAGTGCTAGAGATAGGACCCGGACTAGCGGGAATGAGCAGTTCTTC
CDR3 protein: CSARDRTRTSGNEQFF

clone size: .
V gene: TRBV10-3
D gene: TRBD1
J gene: TRBJ2-6
CDR3 DNA: TGTGCCATCAGTGCCTTCAGGGGGTCTGGGGCCAACGTCCTGACTTTC
CDR3 protein: CAISAFRGSGANVLTF

clone size: few
V gene: TRBV5-1
D gene: TRBD1
J gene: TRBJ1-2
CDR3 DNA: TGCGCCAGCAGCTTGGGAGACAGGGACTATGGCTACACCTTC
CDR3 protein: CASSLGDRDYGYTF

clone size: .
V gene: TRBV28
D gene: TRBD2
J gene: TRBJ2-2
CDR3 DNA: TGTGCCAGCAGTTTCCGGACTAGCGGATACACCGGGGAGCTGTTTTTT
CDR3 protein: CASSFRTSGYTGELFF

clone size: few
V gene: TRBV20-1
D gene: .
J gene: TRBJ2-7
CDR3 DNA: TGCAGTGCTAGAGATATACTAGCAGGAGAGCAGTACTTC
CDR3 protein: CSARDILAGEQYF

clone size: .
V gene: TRBV4-3
D gene: TRBD1
J gene: TRBJ2-7
CDR3 DNA: TGCGCCAGCAGCCGAACTGGGTCCGGGACAGGGTCCTACGAGCAGTACTTC
CDR3 protein: CASSRTGSGTGSYEQYF

clone size: .
V gene: TRBV5-6
D gene: .
J gene: TRBJ1-1
CDR3 DNA: TGTGCCAGCAGCTTCTGGTCCCGCCAAGCTTTCTTT
CDR3 protein: CASSFWSRQAFF

clone size: .
V gene: TRBV28
D gene: TRBD1
J gene: TRBJ1-2
CDR3 DNA: TGTGCCAGCAGAGAACCGGGACAGCTATATGGCTACACCTTC
CDR3 protein: CASREPGQLYGYTF

clone size: .
V gene: TRBV5-1
D gene: TRBD1
J gene: TRBJ1-1
CDR3 DNA: TGCGCCAGCAGCTGGCAGGGGGGCACTGAAGCTTTCTTT
CDR3 protein: CASSWQGGTEAFF

clone size: few
V gene: TRBV25-1
D gene: .
J gene: TRBJ1-4
CDR3 DNA: TGTGCCAGCAGCTCTCCCGGAGTTGAAAAACTGTTTTTT
CDR3 protein: CASSSPGVEKLFF

clone size: .
V gene: TRBV12-5
D gene: .
J gene: TRBJ1-6
CDR3 DNA: TGTGCTAGTGGTTTGGAGGAGGGTAATTCACCCCTCCACTTT
CDR3 protein: CASGLEEGNSPLHF

clone size: few
V gene: TRBV29-1
D gene: .
J gene: TRBJ1-1
CDR3 DNA: TGCAGCGTTGAGGGGTGGCAAGGGAACACTGAAGCTTTCTTT
CDR3 protein: CSVEGWQGNTEAFF

clone size: .
V gene: TRBV5-1
D gene: .
J gene: TRBJ2-5
CDR3 DNA: TGCGCCAGCAGCTTCAAGGGGAGTCAAGAGACCCAGTACTTC
CDR3 protein: CASSFKGSQETQYF

clone size: few
V gene: TRBV18
D gene: TRBD1
J gene: TRBJ1-1
CDR3 DNA: TGTGCCAGCTCAACGACAGGGTCGAGCACTGAAGCTTTCTTT
CDR3 protein: CASSTTGSSTEAFF

clone size: .
V gene: TRBV7-9
D gene: .
J gene: TRBJ1-2
CDR3 DNA: TGTGCCAGCAGCTTAGTGGCCGGTATAGGCTATGGCTACACCTTC
CDR3 protein: CASSLVAGIGYGYTF

clone size: .
V gene: TRBV7-3
D gene: TRBD1
J gene: TRBJ1-3
CDR3 DNA: TGTGCCAGCAGCTCCGGGACAGGCGGAAACACCATATATTTT
CDR3 protein: CASSSGTGGNTIYF

clone size: .
V gene: TRBV9
D gene: .
J gene: TRBJ2-2
CDR3 DNA: TGTGCCAGCAGCGTAGTTCAGGGACGAACCGGGGAGCTGTTTTTT
CDR3 protein: CASSVVQGRTGELFF

clone size: many
V gene: TRBV7-2
D gene: TRBD2
J gene: TRBJ2-1
CDR3 DNA: TGTGCCAGCAGCACGCGGACTAGCGGCTACAATGAGCAGTTCTTC
CDR3 protein: CASSTRTSGYNEQFF

clone size: many
V gene: TRBV14
D gene: TRBD2
J gene: TRBJ2-1
CDR3 DNA: TGTGCCAGCAGCCAATTTCTAGCGGGAGGGCCGTCCTACAATGAGCAGTTCTTC
CDR3 protein: CASSQFLAGGPSYNEQFF

clone size: .
V gene: TRBV19
D gene: .
J gene: TRBJ1-5
CDR3 DNA: TGTGCCAGTAGTATTGACGGGTCCCAGCATTTT
CDR3 protein: CASSIDGSQHF

clone size: .
V gene: TRBV9
D gene: TRBD2
J gene: TRBJ2-1
CDR3 DNA: TGTGCCAGCAGCGTAGGGACTAGTTACAATGAGCAGTTCTTC
CDR3 protein: CASSVGTSYNEQFF

clone size: .
V gene: TRBV7-9
D gene: TRBD1
J gene: TRBJ2-1
CDR3 DNA: TGTGCCAGCAGCTCCGGGACAGGGCCCTCCAATGAGCAGTTCTTC
CDR3 protein: CASSSGTGPSNEQFF

clone size: few
V gene: TRBV14
D gene: .
J gene: TRBJ2-7
CDR3 DNA: TGTGCCAGCAGCCAAGATTACGATTCCTACGAGCAGTACTTC
CDR3 protein: CASSQDYDSYEQYF

clone size: few
V gene: TRBV5-1
D gene: .
J gene: TRBJ2-1
CDR3 DNA: TGCGCCAGCAGCTTGGGGCAGACCAGTGGTGAGCAGTTCTTC
CDR3 protein: CASSLGQTSGEQFF

clone size: .
V gene: TRBV6-6
D gene: .
J gene: TRBJ2-6
CDR3 DNA: TGTGCCAGCAGTTACTCCGTCTTTACCTTAAGCTCTGGGGCCAACGTCCTGACTTTC
CDR3 protein: CASSYSVFTLSSGANVLTF

clone size: .
V gene: TRBV18
D gene: .
J gene: TRBJ1-1
CDR3 DNA: TGTGCCAGCTCACCAAAAGGGAACACTGAAGCTTTCTTT
CDR3 protein: CASSPKGNTEAFF

clone size: many
V gene: TRBV6-2/TRBV6-3
D gene: .
J gene: TRBJ2-2
CDR3 DNA: TGTGCCAGCAGTTACCTTGAAAACACCGGGGAGCTGTTTTTT
CDR3 protein: CASSYLENTGELFF

clone size: .
V gene: TRBV12-3/TRBV12-4
D gene: TRBD1
J gene: TRBJ1-4
CDR3 DNA: TGTGCCAGCAGTTTAGGAGACAGGGGAACCGAAAAACTGTTTTTT
CDR3 protein: CASSLGDRGTEKLFF

clone size: few
V gene: TRBV7-6
D gene: .
J gene: TRBJ2-1
CDR3 DNA: TGTGCCAGCAGCCCTTACGAGAATGAGCAGTTCTTC
CDR3 protein: CASSPYENEQFF

clone size: many
V gene: TRBV7-2
D gene: .
J gene: TRBJ1-6
CDR3 DNA: TGTGCCAGCAGCTTATACAGGAGTAATTCACCCCTCCACTTT
CDR3 protein: CASSLYRSNSPLHF

clone size: few
V gene: TRBV11-1
D gene: .
J gene: TRBJ1-4
CDR3 DNA: TGTGCCAGCAGCTTACGGCGGACCGCAACTAATGAAAAACTGTTTTTT
CDR3 protein: CASSLRRTATNEKLFF

clone size: few
V gene: TRBV18
D gene: TRBD1
J gene: TRBJ2-5
CDR3 DNA: TGTGCCAGCTCACCCGGGACAGGGCTCCAAGAGACCCAGTACTTC
CDR3 protein: CASSPGTGLQETQYF

clone size: .
V gene: TRBV20-1
D gene: .
J gene: TRBJ2-2
CDR3 DNA: TGCAGTGTTCGGGGGACGAACACCGGGGAGCTGTTTTTT
CDR3 protein: CSVRGTNTGELFF

clone size: .
V gene: TRBV6-6
D gene: TRBD2
J gene: TRBJ2-1
CDR3 DNA: TGTGCCAGCAACAGCGGGAGTCTGAATGAGCAGTTCTTC
CDR3 protein: CASNSGSLNEQFF

clone size: .
V gene: TRBV27
D gene: .
J gene: TRBJ2-7
CDR3 DNA: TGTGCCAGCAGTGTATGGGCCGGAGGCGAGCAGTACTTC
CDR3 protein: CASSVWAGGEQYF

clone size: many
V gene: TRBV4-2
D gene: .
J gene: TRBJ2-3
CDR3 DNA: TGTGCCAGCAGCCAAGGCTTCCGAGATGAAACAGATACGCAGTATTTT
CDR3 protein: CASSQGFRDETDTQYF

clone size: few
V gene: TRBV6-5
D gene: TRBD1
J gene: TRBJ1-3
CDR3 DNA: TGTGCCAGCAGTTCCTCCGGGACAGGGAGGAGAAACACCATATATTTT
CDR3 protein: CASSSSGTGRRNTIYF

clone size: .
V gene: TRBV6-6
D gene: .
J gene: TRBJ2-5
CDR3 DNA: TGTGCCAGCAGTTATGGGGCCGGCCAAGAGACCCAGTACTTC
CDR3 protein: CASSYGAGQETQYF

clone size: .
V gene: TRBV27
D gene: .
J gene: TRBJ1-6
CDR3 DNA: TGTGCCAGCGGCTGGGGGGCGAATTCACCCCTCCACTTT
CDR3 protein: CASGWGANSPLHF

clone size: few
V gene: TRBV7-9
D gene: .
J gene: TRBJ1-5
CDR3 DNA: TGTGCCAGCAGCTTAGGGGGTCTCAATCAGCCCCAGCATTTT
CDR3 protein: CASSLGGLNQPQHF

clone size: few
V gene: TRBV30
D gene: .
J gene: TRBJ1-6
CDR3 DNA: TGTGCCTGGAGTGTAGGAGCCGGCCCTCTCGGGAATTCACCCCTCCACTTT
CDR3 protein: CAWSVGAGPLGNSPLHF

clone size: .
V gene: TRBV28
D gene: .
J gene: TRBJ2-5
CDR3 DNA: TGTGCCAGCAGTTTGGGGACACGGACAAGTCAAGAGACCCAGTACTTC
CDR3 protein: CASSLGTRTSQETQYF

clone size: many
V gene: TRBV6-5
D gene: TRBD1
J gene: TRBJ2-7
CDR3 DNA: TGTGCCAGCAGGCAGCCCGGGACAGGGGCCGAGCAGTACTTC
CDR3 protein: CASRQPGTGAEQYF

clone size: .
V gene: TRBV29-1
D gene: TRBD2
J gene: TRBJ2-1
CDR3 DNA: TGCAGCGTGCCGGGACTAGCGGGAAGCTCCTACAATGAGCAGTTCTTC
CDR3 protein: CSVPGLAGSSYNEQFF

clone size: .
V gene: TRBV11-2
D gene: TRBD1
J gene: TRBJ2-2
CDR3 DNA: TGTGCCAGCAGCTTAGATCGGGGACAGGGGCACACCGGGGAGCTGTTTTTT
CDR3 protein: CASSLDRGQGHTGELFF